The T cell receptor (beta chain) under discussion was sequenced for a study of cytomegalovirus exposure and HLA in healthy donors. General study results and limits: Per a prior analysis, the majority of TCR beta V segments were productive roughly 87% or roughly 30% of the time.

Concerning this clone: Its antigen is still unknown. Mismatch with germline at one junction end may stem from a read error.

Researchers ran the PCR with 60 Vbeta and 13 Jbeta primers. The assay was immunoSEQ multiplex PCR, and TCRdb's table has in-frame clones only and misses some. The sample consists of over 150,000 clones, about 68% of them appearing once. The length of the CDR3 is 13 residues. Germline CDR1 is SEHNR and CDR2 is FQNEAQ (reference sequence). Input material: PBMCs. The chain has TRBV7-9 and TRBJ2-7; 7 bases are shared with TRBD2. The clonotype originates from a man between 25 and 39 years old in good health and CMV-seronegative. The CDR3 DNA reads TGTTCCAGCAGCCTATCGGGAGGTAACGAGCAGTACTTC. It yields the protein CSSSLSGGNEQYF.